Shown below are 6 T cell receptor beta chains from a single sample sequenced in a study of OX40 agonist ivuxolimab in advanced cancers. Method: immunoSEQ multiplex PCR; TCRdb's copy keeps in-frame clones and lacks some. The sample gives 55,000 to 70,000 clones, roughly 92% of which show up once; 6.5% to 8.5% is in the top ten. The source was CD4+ or CD8+ T cells sorted from blood, collected in a trial of the OX40 agonist ivuxolimab. These receptors all stem from an adult with an advanced solid tumor such as melanoma, head and neck, liver or kidney cancer.

This clone is a singleton in its sample. V usage is TRBV27 and J usage is TRBJ2-5; 7 nucleotides line up with TRBD2. The V segment lost 5 bases and the J segment 4 bases; nucleotides outside the gene matches: 7. Germline-derived CDR1 and CDR2 are MNHEY and SMNVEV (reference sequence). The CDR3 spans 14 residues. The CDR3 bases are TGTGCCAGCAGTGCATCCGGACTAGGAGAGACCCAGTACTTC. Residues: CASSASGLGETQYF.

This clone has a handful of counts. The rearrangement links TRBV27 to TRBJ1-6; D unclear. The CDR3 covers 15 residues. The V end lost 8 bases, the J end lost 0 bases, and 11 bases lay between the germline ends. CDR1 and CDR2 (germline): MNHEY, SMNVEV (reference sequence). The CDR3 nucleotides read TGTGCCAGCTGTACGGGGAGCTCCTATAATTCACCCCTCCACTTT. It encodes CASCTGSSYNSPLHF.

The V call is TRBV9, the J call TRBJ2-7, with TRBD2 matching 7 bases. Losses at the gene ends were 0 bases for V and 2 bases for J; bases not matched to a gene: 2. This CDR3 has 14 amino acids. The germline V gene encodes CDR1 SGDLS and CDR2 YYNGEE. CDR3 DNA: TGTGCCAGCAGCGTAGGGCTAGCGGCCTACGAGCAGTACTTC. Translating gives CASSVGLAAYEQYF.

The chain combines TRBV11-2 with TRBJ1-6, with unresolved D. V was trimmed by 5 bases and J by 8 bases, leaving 13 bases between them. The CDR3 spans 14 residues. Germline V CDR1 and CDR2: SGHAT, FQNNGV. The CDR3 bases are TGTGCCAGCAGCCAACGATACGTGGATTCACCCCTCCACTTT. Translation: CASSQRYVDSPLHF. The full variable domain, its missing parts supplied by reference TRBV11-2 and TRBJ1-6, is EAGVAQSPRYKIIEKRQSVAFWCNPISGHATLYWYQQILGQGPKLLIQFQNNGVVDDSQLPKDRFSAERLKGVDSTLKIQPAKLEDSAVYLCASSQRYVDSPLHFGNGTRLTVT.

CDR3 in DNA: TGTGCCAGCAGTTTAGACTACGGGGTAGGGTCCTACAATGAGCAGTTCTTC. Residues: CASSLDYGVGSYNEQFF. The V call is TRBV27, the J call TRBJ2-1; possibly TRBD2 for D (5 bases). In germline, CDR1 is MNHEY, CDR2 SMNVEV (reference sequence). V was clipped by 2 bases and J by 1 base, with 15 bases between them. This CDR3 has 17 amino acids.

Here the CDR3 reads CAWIVSRYHGYTF. The CDR3 bases are TGTGCCTGGATAGTCTCAAGATATCATGGCTACACCTTC. The chain couples TRBV30 to TRBJ1-2, with D unresolved. Germline CDR1 and CDR2: GTSNPN and SVGIG (reference sequence). V was clipped by 4 bases and J by 6 bases, with 15 bases between them. This CDR3 contains 13 residues.